A selection of T cell receptor beta chains follows, all from one sample in a study of CXCR3-negative and CXCR3-positive naive CD8 T cells. TCRdb re-called the 5' RACE reads; one entry per CDR3 protein, DNA not given. Here the sample table reports just over 40,000 distinct CDR3 sequences. The sequenced material came from naive CXCR3- CD8+ T cells from blood. Receptors were obtained from a human donor in good health. Some clones in this sample may be carry-over from other donors' samples. Both conserved end residues are part of each CDR3.

cdr3_aa: CATSRVPGNTIYF; j_call: TRBJ1-3; v_call: TRBV15
cdr3_aa: CASRPDGTNTGELFF; j_call: TRBJ2-2; v_call: TRBV28
cdr3_aa: CASSPQGYYGYTF; j_call: TRBJ1-2; v_call: TRBV14
cdr3_aa: CSVVDVYYEQYF; j_call: TRBJ2-7; v_call: TRBV29-1
cdr3_aa: CASSSLWENTGELFF; j_call: TRBJ2-2; v_call: TRBV28
cdr3_aa: CASSLLPRVGTGELFF; j_call: TRBJ2-2; v_call: TRBV28
cdr3_aa: CASSPPSGANVLTF; j_call: TRBJ2-6; v_call: TRBV18
cdr3_aa: CASSLSRGREQYF; j_call: TRBJ2-7; v_call: TRBV4-2
cdr3_aa: CSARDVRSNYEQYF; j_call: TRBJ2-7; v_call: TRBV20-1
cdr3_aa: CASSPGLAGRETQYF; j_call: TRBJ2-5; v_call: TRBV7-3
cdr3_aa: CASSLRGLNTEAFF; j_call: TRBJ1-1; v_call: TRBV7-8
cdr3_aa: CASSLFLGGTEAFF; j_call: TRBJ1-1; v_call: TRBV5-5
cdr3_aa: CASGFGGHQPQHF; j_call: TRBJ1-5; v_call: TRBV12-5
cdr3_aa: CASSLEVIGREEEQYF; j_call: TRBJ2-7; v_call: TRBV5-1
cdr3_aa: CASSWGDGTEAFF; j_call: TRBJ1-1; v_call: TRBV5-1
cdr3_aa: CASSPFRGEKLFF; j_call: TRBJ1-4; v_call: TRBV7-9
cdr3_aa: CASSRAGGGTDTQYF; j_call: TRBJ2-3; v_call: TRBV7-3
cdr3_aa: CSVWGNTGELFF; j_call: TRBJ2-2; v_call: TRBV29-1
cdr3_aa: CASRDIAEETQYF; j_call: TRBJ2-5; v_call: TRBV6-5
cdr3_aa: CASSLSWQGSYEQYF; j_call: TRBJ2-7; v_call: TRBV5-1
cdr3_aa: CSASRGDRGNNQPQHF; j_call: TRBJ1-5; v_call: TRBV20-1
cdr3_aa: CASSYLRVNTEAFF; j_call: TRBJ1-1; v_call: TRBV6-2/TRBV6-3
cdr3_aa: CASSSLATGGGWDEQFF; j_call: TRBJ2-1; v_call: TRBV4-3
cdr3_aa: CASSYRYEQYF; j_call: TRBJ2-7; v_call: TRBV6-5
cdr3_aa: CASSPSQVETQYF; j_call: TRBJ2-5; v_call: TRBV6-6
cdr3_aa: CASSLTEETGELFF; j_call: TRBJ2-2; v_call: TRBV7-8
cdr3_aa: CASTIGSEPRDTEAFF; j_call: TRBJ1-1; v_call: TRBV7-9
cdr3_aa: CASSYPGQGVYEQYF; j_call: TRBJ2-7; v_call: TRBV6-2/TRBV6-3
cdr3_aa: CASSLVGTPGGEETQYF; j_call: TRBJ2-5; v_call: TRBV7-8
cdr3_aa: CASSFPVEVSVQETQYF; j_call: TRBJ2-5; v_call: TRBV7-8
cdr3_aa: CASSFGPRAQETQYF; j_call: TRBJ2-5; v_call: TRBV11-2
cdr3_aa: CSFDIPARETQYF; j_call: TRBJ2-5; v_call: TRBV29-1
cdr3_aa: CASSLRTGGSYEQYF; j_call: TRBJ2-7; v_call: TRBV7-8
cdr3_aa: CASSPRTVVSELFF; j_call: TRBJ2-2; v_call: TRBV11-2
cdr3_aa: CASSPGQGPHQPQHF; j_call: TRBJ1-5; v_call: TRBV5-1
cdr3_aa: CASSPAGGGNNEQFF; j_call: TRBJ2-1; v_call: TRBV7-3
cdr3_aa: CASSLSGTPYNEQFF; j_call: TRBJ2-1; v_call: TRBV28
cdr3_aa: CASSYYPLGTDDEQYF; j_call: TRBJ2-7; v_call: TRBV6-5
cdr3_aa: CASSVDGGYEQYF; j_call: TRBJ2-7; v_call: TRBV9
cdr3_aa: CASSFLGSSFNEQFF; j_call: TRBJ2-1; v_call: TRBV7-9
cdr3_aa: CSARGLAGMYEQYF; j_call: TRBJ2-7; v_call: TRBV20-1
cdr3_aa: CSASLQGHEQYF; j_call: TRBJ2-7; v_call: TRBV29-1
cdr3_aa: CSASALGAGASYEQYF; j_call: TRBJ2-7; v_call: TRBV20-1
cdr3_aa: CASSFWGRQGGETQYF; j_call: TRBJ2-5; v_call: TRBV12-3/TRBV12-4
cdr3_aa: CASSFASGEYVYEQYF; j_call: TRBJ2-7; v_call: TRBV5-1
cdr3_aa: CSVGLGRYEQYF; j_call: TRBJ2-7; v_call: TRBV29-1
cdr3_aa: CASIHPRDRGGDQPQHF; j_call: TRBJ1-5; v_call: TRBV6-5
cdr3_aa: CASSPKEEQYF; j_call: TRBJ2-7; v_call: TRBV7-8
cdr3_aa: CASMQDQGIGGHEQYF; j_call: TRBJ2-7; v_call: TRBV7-2
cdr3_aa: CSVEGEDGPTEAFF; j_call: TRBJ1-1; v_call: TRBV29-1